These 20 T cell receptor beta chains were all obtained from the same sample, sequenced in a study of T cell responses to AZD1222 COVID-19 vaccine. This table comes from immunoSEQ multiplex PCR, and its TCRdb copy is limited to in-frame clones, with some not included. The sample has roughly 120,000 clones; about 86% are singletons. The sample was peripheral blood, taken 28 days after the second AZD1222 dose. The receptors were gathered from an adult who received the AZD1222 COVID-19 vaccine.

This clone has more than one count but fewer than ten. V gene TRBV28 combines with J gene TRBJ1-4; D not resolved. Germline V lookup: CDR1 MDHEN, CDR2 SYDVKM. The V gene lost 1 base and the J gene lost 8 bases, with 17 bases spanning the gap. The CDR3 contains 16 residues. In nucleotides, the CDR3 is TGTGCCAGCAGTTTATCGGTCCCGACAATGGAGGAAAAACTGTTTTTT. The encoded protein is CASSLSVPTMEEKLFF.

The chain has TRBV5-1 and TRBJ1-1, with D tentatively TRBD1 (5 bases). The V and J ends lost 4 bases and 1 base respectively, with 14 bases between them. Germline V gene lookup returns CDR1 SGHRS and CDR2 YFSETQ. The CDR3 is made up of 15 amino acids. CDR3 in DNA: TGCGCCAGCAGCGTGATACAGGCTTCGAACACTGAAGCTTTCTTT. Its protein is CASSVIQASNTEAFF. The variable domain in full, completed from reference TRBV5-1 and TRBJ1-1, reads KAGVTQTPRYLIKTRGQQVTLSCSPISGHRSVSWYQQTPGQGLQFLFEYFSETQRNKGNFPGRFSGRQFSNSRSEMNVSTLELGDSALYLCASSVIQASNTEAFFGQGTRLTVV.

This clone was detected once. The V and J genes are TRBV7-2 and TRBJ2-7, with 8 positions matching TRBD2. The CDR3 has 15 residues. Germline CDR1 SGHTA, CDR2 FQGNSA. J lost 5 bases, V lost 1 base, and 7 bases had no gene match. CDR3 coding DNA: TGTGCCAGCAGCTTAGGGGCGGGGGGTCCCAACGAGCAGTACTTC. Protein product: CASSLGAGGPNEQYF.

V gene TRBV3-1 (or the pseudogene TRBV3-2) combines with J gene TRBJ1-1; D is uncertain. With 0 bases removed from V and 3 bases from J, the gap between germline ends came to 8 bases. Looked up from germline, CDR1 is LGHDT and CDR2 is YNNKEL (reference sequence). The CDR3 covers 14 residues. CDR3 sequence reads: CASSQDNTDTEAFF. DNA of the CDR3: TGTGCCAGCAGCCAAGATAACACCGACACTGAAGCTTTCTTT.

The V call is TRBV30, the J call TRBJ1-6; D possibly corresponds to TRBD1 (5 bases). The CDR3 sequence is 13 residues long. Between the trimmed V and J ends, which lost 5 bases and 7 bases, there was a span of 12 bases. The germline V gene has CDR1 GTSNPN and CDR2 SVGIG (reference sequence). The CDR3 protein is CAWGRDRNSPLHF. For the CDR3, the DNA is TGTGCCTGGGGACGGGACCGCAATTCACCCCTCCACTTT.

The gene calls are TRBV30 and TRBJ2-2, with 7 bases that match TRBD1. After removal of 4 bases from V and 2 bases from J, the junction contained 4 bases not matched to a gene. The V gene's germline CDR1 is GTSNPN and CDR2 SVGIG (reference sequence). This CDR3 has 14 amino acids. The CDR3 coding sequence is TGTGCCTGGACGGGACAGCCAAACACCGGGGAGCTGTTTTTT. Translated: CAWTGQPNTGELFF.

The gene calls are TRBV18 and TRBJ1-1; 8 bases map to TRBD1. This CDR3 comprises 16 residues. Trimming at V came to 0 bases and at J to 6 bases, leaving 9 bases not matched to a gene. Looked up from germline, CDR1 is KGHSH and CDR2 is LQKENI. Written as DNA, the CDR3 is TGTGCCAGCTCACCACCGAGGGCAGGGGGCGTTCCTGAAGCTTTCTTT. Its protein is CASSPPRAGGVPEAFF. Drawing the rest from reference TRBV18 and TRBJ1-1, the complete variable domain is NAGVMQNPRHLVRRRGQEARLRCSPMKGHSHVYWYRQLPEEGLKFMVYLQKENIIDESGMPKERFSAEFPKEGPSILRIQQVVRGDSAAYFCASSPPRAGGVPEAFFGQGTRLTVV.

The chain is built from TRBV30 and TRBJ2-1; D perhaps matches TRBD2 (6 bases). Germline V gene data show CDR1 as GTSNPN and CDR2 as SVGIG (reference sequence). The CDR3 is made up of 14 amino acids. The ends were cut back, 0 bases at V and 6 bases at J, with 12 bases in the middle. CDR3 DNA sequence: TGTGCCTGGAGTGTTGGGCTAGCGACCAATGAGCAGTTCTTC. This codes for CAWSVGLATNEQFF.

The chain employs TRBV23-1 and TRBJ1-5, with TRBD1 as a possible D gene (6 bases). TRBV23-1 is noted as an ORF with a role that remains uncertain. Trimming took off 1 base at V and 5 bases at J, with 21 bases between the two ends. The CDR3 consists of 18 residues. The CDR3 is CASSQLRMHRVRDQPQHF. CDR3 DNA: TGCGCCAGCAGTCAATTACGGATGCACAGGGTTAGGGATCAGCCCCAGCATTTT.

The genes are TRBV19 and TRBJ1-6; D is undetermined. Trimming stripped 6 bases from V and 10 bases from J, with 19 bases between. The germline V gene has CDR1 LNHDA and CDR2 SQIVND (reference sequence). CDR3 size: 15 residues. The CDR3 spells CASSDRGSLTSPLHF. The CDR3, as DNA: TGTGCCAGTAGCGACCGGGGTTCCCTTACCTCACCCCTCCACTTT.

The chain carries TRBV3-1 (or the pseudogene TRBV3-2) and TRBJ2-3, with 8 bases matching TRBD2. After removal of 4 bases from V and 4 bases from J, the junction contained 7 bases not matched to a gene. The CDR3 is 15 amino acids. Germline-derived CDR1 and CDR2 are LGHDT and YNNKEL (reference sequence). The DNA of the CDR3 is TGTGCCAGCAGCCCGGGGGGGGAGGACGCAGATACGCAGTATTTT. This sequence encodes CASSPGGEDADTQYF.

The gene calls are TRBV19 and TRBJ1-3; D not certain. This CDR3 spans 16 amino acids. Trimming pared 6 bases from V and 1 base from J, leaving 16 bases between. Germline V CDR1 and CDR2: LNHDA, SQIVND (reference sequence). CDR3 sequence reads: CASSTPGGASGNTIYF. Here the CDR3 DNA reads TGTGCCAGTAGCACCCCAGGAGGCGCGTCTGGAAACACCATATATTTT. Full variable domain (outside the CDR3, taken from reference TRBV19 and TRBJ1-3): DGGITQSPKYLFRKEGQNVTLSCEQNLNHDAMYWYRQDPGQGLRLIYYSQIVNDFQKGDIAEGYSVSREKKESFPLTVTSAQKNPTAFYLCASSTPGGASGNTIYFGEGSWLTVV.

The V gene is TRBV7-3, the J gene TRBJ1-2; 9 nucleotides match TRBD1. The germline V gene encodes CDR1 SGHTA and CDR2 FQGTGA. CDR3 size: 15 residues. The trim removed 5 bases at V and 4 bases at J, leaving 8 bases unmatched. The DNA for the CDR3 is TGTGCCAGCAGCCCGGACAGGGGCCCGGGCTATGGCTACACCTTC. It encodes CASSPDRGPGYGYTF.

The genes are TRBV28 and TRBJ1-4; maybe TRBD1 (5 bases). Germline V gives CDR1 MDHEN, CDR2 SYDVKM. V shed 2 bases and J shed 0 bases, with 10 bases lying between them. The CDR3 contains 16 residues. For the CDR3, the DNA is TGTGCCAGCAGTTTACCGCAGACAGCAACTAATGAAAAACTGTTTTTT. Its translation: CASSLPQTATNEKLFF.

The chain is built from TRBV10-1 and TRBJ2-7; 7 nucleotides agree with TRBD1. Losses at the gene ends were 7 bases for V and 6 bases for J; bases not matched to a gene: 15. Per germline, CDR1 WNHNN and CDR2 SYGVQD (reference sequence). The CDR3 is made up of 15 amino acids. The CDR3 reads CASNTGTVGEGEQYF. The CDR3 nucleotides are TGCGCCAGCAACACCGGGACAGTGGGCGAAGGCGAGCAGTACTTC.

The gene calls are TRBV7-2 and TRBJ2-7, with D possibly TRBD2 on 5 matching bases. The CDR3 contains 14 residues. The V gene lost 5 bases and the J gene lost 6 bases, with 17 bases spanning the gap. Germline V gene sequence: CDR1 SGHTA, CDR2 FQGNSA. CDR3 loop: CASSPDSWAGEQYF. The CDR3 nucleotides read TGTGCCAGCAGCCCGGACTCGTGGGCAGGCGAGCAGTACTTC.

In this sample, this clone turned up once. The V call is TRBV4-1, the J call TRBJ2-7; possible D gene TRBD2, 5 bases. The CDR3 covers 15 residues. The V gene's germline CDR1 is MGHRA and CDR2 YSYEKL. The germline V and J ends were trimmed by 2 bases and 2 bases, with 13 bases remaining between them. The CDR3 protein is CASSQTAGPTYEQYF. For the CDR3, the DNA is TGCGCCAGCAGCCAAACCGCGGGCCCTACCTACGAGCAGTACTTC.

CDR3 sequence: CATLSLGDRGLSGNTIYF. CDR3 nucleotides: TGTGCCACCCTTTCGCTCGGGGACAGGGGACTCTCTGGAAACACCATATATTTT. The V and J genes are TRBV10-3 and TRBJ1-3; 10 bases align to TRBD1. The CDR3 has 18 residues. Trimming cost V 10 bases and J 0 bases; bases outside gene matches: 15. Germline V CDR1 and CDR2: ENHRY, SYGVKD.

The CDR3 loop reads CASSLTGTSGRKTQYF. CDR3 nucleotides: TGTGCCAGCTCACTGACCGGGACTAGCGGCCGGAAGACCCAGTACTTC. V is TRBV18 and J is TRBJ2-5; 11 positions agree with TRBD2. Germline assignment: CDR1 KGHSH and CDR2 LQKENI. There are 16 residues in the CDR3. With 4 bases clipped from V and 6 bases from J, the junction kept 10 bases outside the gene matches.

The chain recombines TRBV3-1 (or the pseudogene TRBV3-2) with TRBJ2-5; no clear D. Germline-derived CDR1 and CDR2 are LGHDT and YNNKEL (reference sequence). The CDR3 consists of 13 residues. Trimming shortened V by 3 bases and J by 2 bases, and 7 bases separated the two germline ends. The CDR3 is CASSQPRQETQYF. CDR3 bases: TGTGCCAGCAGCCAGCCGAGACAAGAGACCCAGTACTTC.